The 23 T cell receptor beta chains reported below all come from one sample, sequenced in a study of T cells after yellow fever vaccination. TCRdb redid the calling of the 5' RACE reads with MiXCR, one entry per CDR3 protein. The sample consists of approximately 240,000 distinct CDR3 sequences, approximately 3.5% of them appearing once. Sequences were derived from PBMCs, sampled 15 days after the yellow fever booster vaccination. These receptors all stem from a man between 18 and 29 years old who received the YFV17D yellow fever vaccine.

This clonotype was detected many times. The chain is built from TRBV4-3 and TRBJ1-5; a possible D gene is TRBD1 (5 bases). Germline CDR1 and CDR2: LGHNA and YSLEER. The CDR3 is 15 residues long. V lost 0 bases and J 0 bases, leaving 6 bases between the germline ends. The CDR3: CASSQEGGSNQPQHF. In DNA form, the CDR3 reads TGCGCCAGCAGCCAAGAGGGGGGTAGCAATCAGCCCCAGCATTTT.

The CDR3: CASSLNGDPIDNEQFF. CDR3 DNA sequence: TGTGCCAGCAGCCTGAACGGGGACCCCATAGACAATGAGCAGTTCTTC. The rearrangement links TRBV5-4 to TRBJ2-1; the D call may be TRBD1 or TRBD2 (5 bases each). The CDR3 spans 16 residues. Germline CDR1 SGHNT, CDR2 YYREEE (reference sequence). V lost 4 bases, J lost 5 bases, and 19 bases lay in between.

This clonotype was counted many times. The genes are TRBV27 and TRBJ2-1; 10 bases line up with TRBD2. Germline CDR1 reads MNHEY; CDR2 reads SMNVEV (reference sequence). Trimming took 9 bases from V and 0 from J; bases not matched to a gene: 8. This CDR3 region has 16 residues. Written as DNA, the CDR3 is TGTGCCAGTACGACTAGCGGGTTCAGCTCCTACAATGAGCAGTTCTTC. Residues: CASTTSGFSSYNEQFF.

This clonotype was counted many times. The CDR3 loop reads CASEGANSYEQYV. The CDR3 DNA reads TGTGCCAGCGAGGGGGCGAACAGTTACGAGCAGTACGTC. The chain uses TRBV28 and TRBJ2-7, with 7 positions matching TRBD1. Germline values: CDR1 MDHEN, CDR2 SYDVKM. V shed 8 bases, J shed 4 bases, and the junction held 8 bases outside the gene matches. The CDR3 has 13 residues.

This clonotype was found a few times. The chain couples TRBV6-5 to TRBJ2-7; D ambiguous. Germline V gene lookup returns CDR1 MNHEY and CDR2 SVGAGI. The CDR3 sequence is 12 residues long. Trimming stripped 6 bases from V and 3 bases from J, with 9 bases between. The CDR3 spells CASSSDIYEQYF. CDR3 DNA sequence: TGTGCCAGCAGCAGCGATATCTACGAGCAGTACTTC.

This clonotype was picked up many times. This chain uses TRBV28 with TRBJ1-1, with TRBD1 matching 8 bases. V gave up 10 bases and J gave up 3 bases; unmatched junction bases: 10. CDR1 and CDR2 (germline): MDHEN, SYDVKM. The CDR3 runs to 14 residues. In DNA, the CDR3 is TGTGCCACCTCCCAGGGGGCCGGGGACACTGAAGCTTTCTTT. It is translated as CATSQGAGDTEAFF. Complete variable domain (other parts from reference TRBV28 and TRBJ1-1): DVKVTQSSRYLVKRTGEKVFLECVQDMDHENMFWYRQDPGLGLRLIYFSYDVKMKEKGDIPEGYSVSREKKERFSLILESASTNQTSMYLCATSQGAGDTEAFFGQGTRLTVV.

This clonotype came up many times. V is TRBV7-2 and J is TRBJ2-1, with TRBD2 identical over 8 bases. The CDR3 has 15 amino acids. J was trimmed by 9 bases and V by 5 bases; bases with no gene match: 12. The V gene's germline CDR1 is SGHTA and CDR2 FQGNSA. CDR3 bases: TGTGCCAGCAGCCGCACGGGGGGGGAAGCGGGTGAGCAGTTCTTC. Its protein is CASSRTGGEAGEQFF.

This clonotype was observed many times. V is TRBV4-1 and J is TRBJ1-4; D remains ambiguous. V lost 4 bases and J 4 bases, leaving 13 bases between the germline ends. The CDR3 totals 15 residues. The germline V gene has CDR1 MGHRA and CDR2 YSYEKL. The DNA for the CDR3 is TGCGCCAGCAGCCCCCCAAACGGGCTTAATGAAAAACTGTTTTTT. It specifies CASSPPNGLNEKLFF.

This clonotype was found many times. This sequence joins TRBV5-1 and TRBJ1-1; possibly TRBD1 for D (5 bases). This CDR3 spans 16 amino acids. V lost 4 bases to trimming and J lost 4 bases, with 20 bases between them. Germline V lookup: CDR1 SGHRS, CDR2 YFSETQ. Here the CDR3 reads CASSPKSIGVVTEAFF. The CDR3 nucleotides are TGCGCCAGCAGCCCTAAATCCATAGGGGTAGTCACTGAAGCTTTCTTT.

This clonotype has at least ten counts. This chain joins TRBV5-1 and TRBJ2-6, with TRBD2 matching 8 bases. J was trimmed by 0 bases and V by 0 bases; bases with no gene match: 11. Germline-derived CDR1 and CDR2 are SGHRS and YFSETQ. This CDR3 region has 20 residues. The CDR3 here is CASSLGSAGGRISGANVLTF. The CDR3 DNA sequence: TGCGCCAGCAGCTTGGGCTCGGCGGGGGGCCGGATCTCTGGGGCCAACGTCCTGACTTTC.

This clonotype was seen many times. V and J are TRBV19 and TRBJ2-1; D not certain. Trimming stripped 4 bases from V and 8 bases from J, with 12 bases between. Germline V gene data show CDR1 as LNHDA and CDR2 as SQIVND (reference sequence). The CDR3 runs to 13 residues. The CDR3 DNA is TGTGCCAGTAGTAGGCGGTCTACGGATGAGCAGTTCTTC. This sequence encodes CASSRRSTDEQFF.

This clonotype was seen at least ten times. The rearrangement joins TRBV20-1 to TRBJ2-7; D not resolved. The CDR3 length is 10 residues. Germline CDR1 is DFQATT and CDR2 is SNEGSKA (reference sequence). Trimming shortened V by 3 bases and J by 5 bases, and 5 bases separated the two germline ends. CDR3 in DNA: TGCAGTGCTAGTTTCGACGAGCAGTACTTC. Amino acid sequence: CSASFDEQYF.

This clonotype was counted ten times or more. V and J are TRBV5-1 and TRBJ2-1, with D possibly being TRBD2 (6 bases). This CDR3 is built from 22 residues. Trimming cost V 1 base and J 0 bases, with 29 bases left between them. The germline CDR1 and CDR2 sequences are SGHRS and YFSETQ. The CDR3 DNA follows: TGCGCCAGCAGCTTGCGGGGGTATCAATCCCGTACTCTCATTACCTCCTACAATGAGCAGTTCTTC. Its translation: CASSLRGYQSRTLITSYNEQFF.

This clonotype appeared many times. This chain joins TRBV3-2 and TRBJ1-5. TRBV3-2 is annotated as a pseudogene. The CDR3 is 13 residues long. The CDR3 bases are TGTGCCAGCAGCCAAGAGCAGGACCAGCCCCAGCATTTT. It is translated as CASSQEQDQPQHF.

Points on this clonotype: A much larger clone sits a single nucleotide away, making a read error possible. This chain uses TRBV29-1 with TRBJ2-3; a weak D match, TRBD2 (7 bases). V was pared by 5 bases and J by 0 bases, with 18 bases between. The CDR3 has 16 residues. Germline V lookup: CDR1 SQVTM, CDR2 ANQGSEA. The CDR3 is CSVRGASVESTDTQYF. In DNA, the CDR3 is TGCAGCGTTCGGGGGGCGTCCGTAGAGAGCACAGATACGCAGTATTTT.

The sample holds many counts of this clonotype. The chain links TRBV7-3 to TRBJ2-4; TRBD1 is a possible D gene (6 bases). Trimming stripped 2 bases from V and 8 bases from J, with 10 bases between. The CDR3 runs to 13 residues. CDR1 is SGHTA and CDR2 is FQGTGA in the germline V gene. The DNA of the CDR3 is TGTGCCAGCAGCTTATGGTCAGGGGACATTCAGTACTTC. Translated, it gives CASSLWSGDIQYF.

This clonotype has ten or more counts. The chain employs TRBV29-1 and TRBJ2-2, with D uncertain. Germline V gene lookup returns CDR1 SQVTM and CDR2 ANQGSEA. V lost 5 bases to trimming and J lost 4 bases, with 14 bases between them. There are 14 residues in the CDR3. The CDR3 DNA reads TGCAGCGTTCCCCCCCCCGGGCTCACCGGGGAGCTGTTTTTT. Its protein product is CSVPPPGLTGELFF.

Turning to this clonotype: A much larger clone sits a single nucleotide away, making a read error possible. The chain is built from TRBV12-5 and TRBJ1-2, with 7 bases matching TRBD1. The CDR3 covers 13 residues. The V gene end was trimmed by 7 bases and the J gene end by 4 bases; junction bases not matched to a gene: 6. Looked up from germline, CDR1 is LGHNT and CDR2 is FRNRAP. The CDR3 here is CASALGQPYGYTF. CDR3 nucleotide sequence: TGTGCTAGTGCTCTGGGACAGCCCTATGGCTACACCTTC.

This clonotype was observed many times. The rearrangement links TRBV5-1 to TRBJ2-7; maybe TRBD1 (6 bases). Germline values: CDR1 SGHRS, CDR2 YFSETQ. The V end lost 0 bases, the J end lost 3 bases, and 13 bases lay between the germline ends. The CDR3 consists of 15 residues. This chain's CDR3 is CASSLGTRGDYEQYF. Here the CDR3 DNA reads TGCGCCAGCAGCTTGGGGACCAGGGGTGACTACGAGCAGTACTTC.

This clonotype occurred many times. The chain combines TRBV5-1 with TRBJ2-5; D is unclear. V shed 6 bases and J shed 4 bases, with 19 bases lying between them. The germline CDR1 and CDR2 sequences are SGHRS and YFSETQ. This CDR3 region has 15 residues. CDR3 loop: CASTEGRPSAETQYF. In DNA form, the CDR3 reads TGCGCCAGCACCGAAGGACGCCCGTCGGCAGAGACCCAGTACTTC. The whole variable domain, filled in from reference TRBV5-1 and TRBJ2-5, reads KAGVTQTPRYLIKTRGQQVTLSCSPISGHRSVSWYQQTPGQGLQFLFEYFSETQRNKGNFPGRFSGRQFSNSRSEMNVSTLELGDSALYLCASTEGRPSAETQYFGPGTRLLVL.

This clonotype was counted at least ten times. The V gene is TRBV7-2, the J gene TRBJ2-3; D not resolved. CDR1 and CDR2 from the germline V gene are SGHTA and FQGNSA. V gave up 3 bases and J gave up 3 bases, with 4 bases separating them. CDR3 length: 12 amino acids. The CDR3 nucleotides read TGTGCCAGCAGCTTCTTTACAGATACGCAGTATTTT. Translation gives CASSFFTDTQYF.

Ten or more counts support this clonotype. The chain combines TRBV7-2 with TRBJ1-2; 9 nucleotides match TRBD1. Germline-derived CDR1 and CDR2 are SGHTA and FQGNSA. This CDR3 contains 15 residues. Trimming cost V 4 bases and J 7 bases; bases outside gene matches: 10. The CDR3 spells CASSSPGGTGSGYTF. For the CDR3, the DNA is TGTGCCAGCAGCTCACCGGGCGGGACAGGGTCTGGCTACACCTTC.

This clonotype has only a few counts. The rearrangement uses TRBV28 and TRBJ2-7; 8 bases map to TRBD1. The CDR3 length is 14 residues. Germline assignment: CDR1 MDHEN and CDR2 SYDVKM. Unmatched junction bases numbered 12, after V lost 7 bases and J lost 7 bases. In nucleotides, the CDR3 is TGTGCCAGCACAACTGGACAGGGCGTTTGGGAGCAGTACTTC. Translation gives CASTTGQGVWEQYF.